The rows below give T cell receptor beta chains drawn from one sample of a study of OX40 agonist ivuxolimab in advanced cancers. Profiled with immunoSEQ multiplex PCR; TCRdb holds only in-frame clones, not every one. Among 74,000 or so clones listed, 90% were seen once. This specimen was CD4+ or CD8+ T cells sorted from blood, taken in a trial of the OX40 agonist ivuxolimab. The receptors derive from an adult with an advanced solid tumor such as melanoma, head and neck, liver or kidney cancer. CDR3s include the opening cysteine and the closing phenylalanine or tryptophan. D genes are given only for firm matches. Only part of the rows carry a size: once, few, many, or a class if the clone is expanded.

j_call clone_size d_call v_call cdr3_nt cdr3_aa
TRBJ1-1 NA NA TRBV28 TGTGCCAGCAGTGCACAGTACACTGAAGCTTTCTTT CASSAQYTEAFF
TRBJ1-1 NA NA TRBV4-2 TGTGCCAGCAGCCAAGATTGGGCAGGGAGAGTCCGCGGGACTGAAGCTTTCTTT CASSQDWAGRVRGTEAFF
TRBJ2-7 NA NA TRBV21-1 TGTGCCAGCAGCTCGATGGGGTTAACTAGCGGGAGGCAGCGGCGCGAGCAGTACTTC CASSSMGLTSGRQRREQYF
TRBJ2-1 NA TRBD2 TRBV9 TGTGCCAGCAGCGGCCCCCACGGGACTAGCGGTAGGAATGAGCAGTTCTTC CASSGPHGTSGRNEQFF
TRBJ1-1 NA TRBD1 TRBV9 TGTGCCAGCAGCGGCGGAGGGGACAGCATGAACACTGAAGCTTTCTTT CASSGGGDSMNTEAFF
TRBJ1-1 NA NA TRBV5-8 TGTGCCAGCAGCTTGTCAGGGGATTTTATTGCTGAAGCTTTCTTC CASSLSGDFIAEAFF
TRBJ1-4 NA NA TRBV11-3 TGTGCCAGCAGAGCCCAGCCGGGCGAAAAACTGTTTTTT CASRAQPGEKLFF
TRBJ1-5 NA NA TRBV6-5 TGTGCCAGCACACGGGGGGGCGGACAGCCCCAGCATTTT CASTRGGGQPQHF
TRBJ2-3 once TRBD2 TRBV9 TGTGCCAGCAGCCCCCGGGGTAGCGGGACCGGAGATACGCAGTATTTT CASSPRGSGTGDTQYF
TRBJ1-1 NA NA TRBV19 TGTGCCAGTAGTATGATGAGGGCCGTCCGACGAACTGAAGCTTTCTTT CASSMMRAVRRTEAFF
TRBJ2-7 NA NA TRBV7-2 TGTGCCAGCAGCTTGGTGGGGGTCCCGGAGGACGAGCAGTACTTC CASSLVGVPEDEQYF
TRBJ2-2 NA TRBD2 TRBV29-1 TGCAGCGTTTCCCTCGTTATTGGACTAGCGGGGGGGGCGAACACCGGGGAGCTGTTTTTT CSVSLVIGLAGGANTGELFF
TRBJ2-5 NA TRBD2 TRBV5-1 TGCGCCAGCAGCTTGTGGCTAGCGGGAGGGCCTGGAGAGACCCAGTACTTC CASSLWLAGGPGETQYF
TRBJ1-1 NA NA TRBV18 TGTGCCAGCTCACCGGGGGATAGGGGCACTGAAGCTTTCTTT CASSPGDRGTEAFF
TRBJ2-7 few TRBD2 TRBV14 TGTGCCAGCAGCCGAGGACTAGCGGGGGCCTCCTACGAGCAGTACTTC CASSRGLAGASYEQYF
TRBJ1-1 few NA TRBV4-2 TGTGCCAGCAGCCAAATACCCCTGAACACTGAAGCTTTCTTT CASSQIPLNTEAFF
TRBJ2-2 NA NA TRBV11-3 TGTGCCAGCCGACCGGGGGTCGGGGAGCTGTTTTTT CASRPGVGELFF
TRBJ2-5 NA NA TRBV29-1 TGCAGCGGGCAGCAAGAGACCCAGTACTTC CSGQQETQYF
TRBJ2-7 NA NA TRBV11-3 TGTGCCAGCAGCTCCCGATACGAGCAGTACTTC CASSSRYEQYF
TRBJ2-5 NA NA TRBV11-3 TGTGCCAGCAGCTTTGGGGACAACCAAGAGACCCAGTACTTC CASSFGDNQETQYF
TRBJ1-5 NA NA TRBV28 TGTGCCAGCAGTTCGTGGGAACAGGGAGGCAATCAGCCCCAGCATTTT CASSSWEQGGNQPQHF
TRBJ2-7 NA NA TRBV7-5 TGTGCCAGAAGCTTAAGGCGGCGCGGGGGGTTCTACGAGCAGTACTTC CARSLRRRGGFYEQYF
TRBJ2-7 once NA TRBV7-6 TGTGCCAGCAGCTTAGGCGACGAGCAGTACTTC CASSLGDEQYF
TRBJ2-5 NA NA TRBV11-2 TGTGCCACCGGGGCTCAAGAGACCCAGTACTTC CATGAQETQYF
TRBJ1-4 NA NA TRBV27 TGTGCCAGCAGTCCCCGGACGGGACTTGATCTAAACGATGAAAAACTGTTTTTT CASSPRTGLDLNDEKLFF
TRBJ2-1 NA NA TRBV5-5 TGTGCCAGCAGCCTCGGGACCGACTTCAATGAGCAGTTCTTC CASSLGTDFNEQFF
TRBJ1-1 NA NA TRBV7-9 TGTGCCAGCAGCTTAGGGTGGGGGGTCGCTTTCTTT CASSLGWGVAFF
TRBJ1-2 few NA TRBV9 TGTGCCAGCCCGCGATTGGTGAGGGGCTACACCTTC CASPRLVRGYTF
TRBJ2-3 NA NA TRBV5-1 TGCGCCAGCAGCTTGCCCCTCGGGAGTCCAGATACGCAGTATTTT CASSLPLGSPDTQYF
TRBJ2-7 NA NA TRBV7-2 TGTGCCAGCAGCTTAGCTGGGGCGGGGAGAGACTACGAGCAGTACTTC CASSLAGAGRDYEQYF
TRBJ1-2 few TRBD1 TRBV7-9 TGTGCCAGCAGCTTCCAAGACAGGGTGGGAGGCTACACCTTC CASSFQDRVGGYTF
TRBJ2-3 NA TRBD2 TRBV7-9 TGTGCCAGCGGGCCTAGCGGGAACACAGATACGCAGTATTTT CASGPSGNTDTQYF
TRBJ1-4 once NA TRBV4-1 TGCGCCAGCAGCCCTACCAAGGGCCAGGGGCATGAAAAACTGTTTTTT CASSPTKGQGHEKLFF
TRBJ2-1 NA NA TRBV4-3 TGCGCCAGCAGCCAAGATCTCAACAATGAGCAGTTCTTC CASSQDLNNEQFF
TRBJ1-1 NA NA TRBV7-9 TGTGCCAGCAGCTTAGGGACAGCATCCCAAGCTTTCTTT CASSLGTASQAFF
TRBJ2-2 NA TRBD2 TRBV7-8 TGTGCCAGCAGCCGAACTAGCGGGGGGGCTCTGAACACCGGGGAGCTGTTTTTT CASSRTSGGALNTGELFF
TRBJ2-7 NA NA TRBV6-5 TGTGCCAGCAGTTACGACGGGAGACCCTACGAGCAGTACTTC CASSYDGRPYEQYF
TRBJ1-2 NA TRBD1 TRBV6-1 TGTGCCACCAGCCGGGACAGCTATGGCTACACCTTC CATSRDSYGYTF
TRBJ1-2 NA NA TRBV4-3 TGCGCCAGCAGCCAAGGTCGGGGAGGAGAAGGCTACACCTTC CASSQGRGGEGYTF
TRBJ2-7 NA NA TRBV7-2 TGTGCCAGCAGCTTAGGGACTGGGCGGCGCTACGAGCAGTACTTC CASSLGTGRRYEQYF
TRBJ1-5 few NA TRBV7-7 TGTGCCAGCAGCTTAGGGGGTGGCAATCAGCCCCAGCATTTT CASSLGGGNQPQHF
TRBJ1-5 NA NA TRBV28 TGTGCCAGCATGCGGTTTAGTGCCCAGCCCCAGCATTTT CASMRFSAQPQHF
TRBJ2-4 NA NA TRBV7-6 TGTGCCAGCAGCTTAGGGGTAACTAGCATTCAGTACTTC CASSLGVTSIQYF
TRBJ1-4 once NA TRBV7-9 TGTGCCAGCAGCCCGGACAGTTCGGATGAAAAACTGTTTTTT CASSPDSSDEKLFF
TRBJ1-1 NA NA TRBV6-5 TGTGCCAGCGGCCGGGGGAACACTGAAGCTTTCTTT CASGRGNTEAFF
TRBJ2-2 NA NA TRBV27 TGTGCCAGCAGACGGCCGACCGGGAGTAACACCGGGGAGCTGTTTTTT CASRRPTGSNTGELFF
TRBJ2-3 NA TRBD1 TRBV5-1 TGCGCCAGCAGCTCCGCGCCAGGGGGATACTCGAGCACAGATACGCAGTATTTT CASSSAPGGYSSTDTQYF
TRBJ2-7 NA TRBD2 TRBV15 TGTGCCACCAGCAGAGGAGGAGGGACTAGCGGGAGGTACGAGCAGTACTTC CATSRGGGTSGRYEQYF
TRBJ1-3 once TRBD1 TRBV18 TGTGCCAGCTCAAGCGACAGGGTTAACACCATATATTTT CASSSDRVNTIYF
TRBJ2-7 NA TRBD2 TRBV13 TGTGCCAGCAGCTTAGGCCCGGGACTAGAGGCCTACGAGCAGTACTTC CASSLGPGLEAYEQYF
TRBJ2-1 once NA TRBV7-7 TGTGCTAGCAGCCCTTCGGTCGGGCGCAACAATGAGCAGTTCTTC CASSPSVGRNNEQFF
TRBJ1-2 NA NA TRBV7-6 TGTGCCAGCAGCCCCCAGGGAGGGTATGGCTACACCTTC CASSPQGGYGYTF
TRBJ2-1 NA NA TRBV7-9 TGTGCCAGCAGCTTAGCGGGAGAAGGCAATGAGCAGTTCTTC CASSLAGEGNEQFF
TRBJ2-1 NA NA TRBV5-4 TGTGCCAGCAGCTCCAGGTCATTCGGCTACAATGAGCAGTTCTTC CASSSRSFGYNEQFF
TRBJ1-4 NA TRBD1 TRBV18 TGTGCCAGCTCACCCGGAACCAGGACAGGGACAGGAGAAAAACTGTTTTTT CASSPGTRTGTGEKLFF